A selection of T cell receptor beta chains follows, all from one sample in a study of blood T cell repertoires in COVID-19. Only in-frame clones appear in the TCRdb table, and some are missing; sequencing was by immunoSEQ multiplex PCR. Of about 21,000 clones in the sample, 65% to 90% were seen once. Input material: peripheral blood. These receptors were obtained from a man aged 80 or over with acute or convalescent COVID-19. The CDR3 runs from the conserved cysteine through the conserved F or W. A D gene is named only where the DNA matches it firmly. Size values are once, few and many counts, or a class for expanded clones, and some rows have none.

len: 13
d_gene: TRBD1
j_gene: TRBJ1-1
v_gene: TRBV3-1/TRBV3-2
abundance: .
CDR3nt: TGTGCCAGCAGCCATGGGACAGGAGTACAAGCTTTCTTT
CDR3aa: CASSHGTGVQAFF

len: 15
d_gene: TRBD1
j_gene: TRBJ2-7
v_gene: TRBV30
abundance: many
CDR3nt: TGTGCCTGGGGACCCCCCGGGACAGCGACCTACGAGCAGTACTTC
CDR3aa: CAWGPPGTATYEQYF

len: 14
d_gene: .
j_gene: TRBJ1-3
v_gene: TRBV7-9
abundance: few
CDR3nt: TGTGCCAGCAGCTTAGACCAGGGGTTGGACACCATATATTTT
CDR3aa: CASSLDQGLDTIYF

len: 16
d_gene: TRBD2
j_gene: TRBJ2-2
v_gene: TRBV5-8
abundance: .
CDR3nt: TGTGCCAGCAGCTTCGGACTAGCGGCGAACACCGGGGAGCTGTTTTTT
CDR3aa: CASSFGLAANTGELFF

len: 13
d_gene: .
j_gene: TRBJ1-2
v_gene: TRBV6-5
abundance: .
CDR3nt: TGTGCCAGCAGGTCCCAGGGAAACTATGGCTACACCTTC
CDR3aa: CASRSQGNYGYTF

len: 13
d_gene: .
j_gene: TRBJ2-7
v_gene: TRBV6-5
abundance: .
CDR3nt: TGTGCCAGCAGTTACTCGGGGGCTCTCGAGCAGTACTTC
CDR3aa: CASSYSGALEQYF

len: 14
d_gene: .
j_gene: TRBJ2-2
v_gene: TRBV6-1
abundance: .
CDR3nt: TGTGCCAGCAGTGAAACAGGGTACCCCGGGGAGCTGTTTTTT
CDR3aa: CASSETGYPGELFF

len: 15
d_gene: .
j_gene: TRBJ1-1
v_gene: TRBV9
abundance: .
CDR3nt: TGTGCCAGCAAAAGTGGGCCCGGGAGGAACACTGAAGCTTTCTTT
CDR3aa: CASKSGPGRNTEAFF

len: 20
d_gene: TRBD1
j_gene: TRBJ1-6
v_gene: TRBV4-2
abundance: .
CDR3nt: TGTGCCAGCAGCCAAGTATTTGCCTTTAATACTGACAGGGACAATTCACCCCTCCACTTT
CDR3aa: CASSQVFAFNTDRDNSPLHF

len: 20
d_gene: TRBD2
j_gene: TRBJ2-3
v_gene: TRBV6-6
abundance: .
CDR3nt: TGTGCCAGCAGTCCGCCTACTCCGGGACTAGCGGGGGGGAGCACAGATACGCAGTATTTT
CDR3aa: CASSPPTPGLAGGSTDTQYF

len: 14
d_gene: .
j_gene: TRBJ2-7
v_gene: TRBV2
abundance: .
CDR3nt: TGTGCCAGCAGTCCCCGACGAGGGTACTACGAGCAGTACTTC
CDR3aa: CASSPRRGYYEQYF

len: 15
d_gene: .
j_gene: TRBJ1-1
v_gene: TRBV21-1
abundance: .
CDR3nt: TGTGCCAGCAGCAAAGAGGCAGGGGGCTACACTGAAGCTTTCTTT
CDR3aa: CASSKEAGGYTEAFF

len: 13
d_gene: .
j_gene: TRBJ1-1
v_gene: TRBV7-3
abundance: .
CDR3nt: TGTGCCAGCAGCCCGGCCGGGTCGCATGAAGCTTTCTTT
CDR3aa: CASSPAGSHEAFF

len: 17
d_gene: .
j_gene: TRBJ1-5
v_gene: TRBV6-2/TRBV6-3
abundance: .
CDR3nt: TGTGCCAGCAGTTACTCGGCAGGGTCTCACTTCAATCAGCCCCAGCATTTT
CDR3aa: CASSYSAGSHFNQPQHF

len: 13
d_gene: .
j_gene: TRBJ2-3
v_gene: TRBV19
abundance: .
CDR3nt: TGTGCCAGTGCGGCGGGTCGCACAGATACGCAGTATTTT
CDR3aa: CASAAGRTDTQYF

len: 14
d_gene: TRBD1
j_gene: TRBJ1-2
v_gene: TRBV6-5
abundance: .
CDR3nt: TGTGCCAGCAGTACCCTGGCAGGGGGTGATGGCTACACCTTC
CDR3aa: CASSTLAGGDGYTF

len: 14
d_gene: .
j_gene: TRBJ1-4
v_gene: TRBV7-9
abundance: .
CDR3nt: TGTGCCAGCAGCCAAAGAAACCAGGTGGAAAAACTGTTTTTT
CDR3aa: CASSQRNQVEKLFF

len: 14
d_gene: TRBD1
j_gene: TRBJ1-2
v_gene: TRBV4-3
abundance: .
CDR3nt: TGCGCCAGCAGCCCCGGAGGGGGCGTCTATGGCTACACCTTC
CDR3aa: CASSPGGGVYGYTF

len: 17
d_gene: .
j_gene: TRBJ1-4
v_gene: TRBV7-2
abundance: few
CDR3nt: TGTGCCAGCAGCTTGGGAAATTCGCAGGGGACGAGGTCCAAACTGTTTTTT
CDR3aa: CASSLGNSQGTRSKLFF

len: 13
d_gene: .
j_gene: TRBJ2-5
v_gene: TRBV6-2/TRBV6-3
abundance: .
CDR3nt: TGTGCCAGCAGTTGGGTCAGGGGAGAGACCCAGTACTTC
CDR3aa: CASSWVRGETQYF

len: 13
d_gene: .
j_gene: TRBJ2-1
v_gene: TRBV7-2
abundance: .
CDR3nt: TGTGCCAGCAGCTTCCAGACTAGTAATGAGCAGTTCTTC
CDR3aa: CASSFQTSNEQFF

len: 12
d_gene: .
j_gene: TRBJ2-7
v_gene: TRBV24-1
abundance: .
CDR3nt: TGTGCCACGCAGGACTATAGCTACGAGCAGTACTTC
CDR3aa: CATQDYSYEQYF

len: 15
d_gene: TRBD1
j_gene: TRBJ1-2
v_gene: TRBV6-2/TRBV6-3
abundance: .
CDR3nt: TGTGCCAGCAGTTACCGGGACAGGGTTGCCTATGGCTACACCTTC
CDR3aa: CASSYRDRVAYGYTF